This T cell receptor beta chain was observed in a study of metastatic and nonmetastatic thyroid tumors. MiXCR was used by TCRdb to re-call the PCR reads. The sample contains 30,000 to 40,000 clones, roughly a quarter of which appear only once. This clone was seen only a few times. Each patient went into thyroid surgery without having received any treatment. V was pared by 1 base and J by 5 bases, with 15 bases between. The CDR3 sequence is 16 residues long. Germline V lookup: CDR1 MDHEN, CDR2 SYDVKM. The rearrangement uses TRBV28 and TRBJ1-3; D remains unclear. The source is a female donor with papillary thyroid cancer or a benign thyroid nodule (not recorded which). Some clones in this sample may be carry-over from other donors' samples. Sample: blood. CDR3 protein: CASSLSHSGLRNTIYF. The CDR3 DNA reads as TGTGCCAGCAGTTTATCTCACTCCGGGTTGCGAAACACCATATATTTT.